The 29 T cell receptor beta chains presented below share a single source sample, sequenced in a study of blood T cell repertoires in COVID-19. Assay used: immunoSEQ multiplex PCR; TCRdb lists only in-frame clones, some missing. The data show fewer than 200,000 clones, with around 85% seen just once and 7% to 10% held by the top ten. The specimen sequenced was peripheral blood. The receptors originated from a man aged 50-59 years with active or convalescent COVID-19.

The genes are TRBV9 and TRBJ2-6; TRBD1 agrees at 7 bases. Trimming cost V 2 bases and J 4 bases; bases outside gene matches: 9. Germline CDR1 is SGDLS and CDR2 is YYNGEE. This CDR3 contains 17 residues. The CDR3 region has the DNA TGTGCCAGCAGCGTGGCAGGGGGATCCTCAGGGGCCAACGTCCTGACTTTC. Amino acid sequence: CASSVAGGSSGANVLTF.

This clone came up once. The gene calls are TRBV4-3 and TRBJ1-2; perhaps TRBD1 as D (5 bases). This CDR3 comprises 15 residues. Germline V gene lookup returns CDR1 LGHNA and CDR2 YSLEER. Trimming took off 0 bases at V and 8 bases at J, with 16 bases between the two ends. CDR3 in amino acids: CASSQDGFRAEGYTF. CDR3 DNA: TGCGCCAGCAGCCAAGATGGGTTCAGGGCAGAAGGCTACACCTTC.

V gene TRBV2 combines with J gene TRBJ2-1; 8 bases map to TRBD1. CDR1 is SNHLY and CDR2 is FYNNEI in the germline V gene. The V segment lost 6 bases and the J segment 6 bases; nucleotides outside the gene matches: 7. The CDR3 runs 14 residues. CDR3 nucleotide sequence: TGTGCCAGCAGGGACAGGGAAGTTACCAATGAGCAGTTCTTC. Translating gives CASRDREVTNEQFF.

The chain is built from TRBV5-1 and TRBJ2-2; D ambiguous. Germline assignment: CDR1 SGHRS and CDR2 YFSETQ. The CDR3 is 16 amino acids. V was pared by 4 bases and J by 2 bases, with 15 bases between. The CDR3 spells CASSSTASLNTGELFF. The DNA of the CDR3 is TGCGCCAGCAGCAGCACAGCCAGCCTCAACACCGGGGAGCTGTTTTTT.

V gene TRBV18 combines with J gene TRBJ1-4; no definite D call. CDR1 KGHSH and CDR2 LQKENI come from the germline V gene. This CDR3 is built from 15 residues. V was shortened by 4 bases and J by 0 bases, with 9 bases between the two germline ends. The CDR3 DNA is TGTGCCAGCTCACTTGTTCGGTCAACTAATGAAAAACTGTTTTTT. Its protein is CASSLVRSTNEKLFF.

Only a few counts were recorded for this clone. This chain uses TRBV4-3 with TRBJ2-7; no clear D gene. The V end was cut by 1 base, the J end by 0 bases, with 4 bases between. This CDR3 has 13 amino acids. Germline CDR1 and CDR2: LGHNA and YSLEER. CDR3 region: CASSQGLSYEQYF. CDR3 coding DNA: TGCGCCAGCAGCCAAGGACTCTCCTACGAGCAGTACTTC.

The chain has TRBV5-1 and TRBJ1-1; D gene ambiguous. Trimming shortened V by 4 bases and J by 3 bases, and 16 bases separated the two germline ends. The germline gives CDR1 SGHRS, CDR2 YFSETQ. This CDR3 has 15 amino acids. The chain's CDR3 is CASSRTSGFDTEAFF. The CDR3 DNA is TGCGCCAGCAGCCGAACCTCGGGGTTTGACACTGAAGCTTTCTTT.

V usage is TRBV7-2 and J usage is TRBJ2-3; 11 nucleotides line up with TRBD2. The trim removed 4 bases at V and 4 bases at J, leaving 10 bases unmatched. CDR3 size: 17 residues. The V gene's germline CDR1 is SGHTA and CDR2 FQGNSA. Here the CDR3 reads CASSSYGFSGGADTQYF. In DNA form, the CDR3 reads TGTGCCAGCAGCTCGTACGGTTTTAGCGGGGGGGCAGATACGCAGTATTTT.

This clone has a single count. The chain uses TRBV6-5 and TRBJ1-1, with D perhaps TRBD1 (5 bases). Trimming took off 6 bases at V and 3 bases at J, with 14 bases between the two ends. Germline CDR1 MNHEY, CDR2 SVGAGI. The CDR3 is made up of 14 amino acids. CDR3 region: CASRRAGLDTEAFF. DNA of the CDR3: TGTGCCAGCAGACGGGCGGGGCTGGACACTGAAGCTTTCTTT.

This clone has a single count. J is TRBJ2-1 and V is TRBV30; 8 nucleotides match TRBD2. V shed 3 bases, J shed 6 bases, and the junction held 4 bases outside the gene matches. Germline V gives CDR1 GTSNPN, CDR2 SVGIG (reference sequence). This CDR3 region has 13 residues. The CDR3 protein is CAWRGSGSNEQFF. The CDR3 bases are TGTGCCTGGAGAGGAAGCGGGAGCAATGAGCAGTTCTTC.

The chain employs TRBV3-1 (or the pseudogene TRBV3-2) and TRBJ2-1; TRBD1 agrees at 9 bases. Germline V lookup: CDR1 LGHDT, CDR2 YNNKEL (reference sequence). The trim removed 2 bases at V and 14 bases at J, leaving 7 bases unmatched. The CDR3 spans 13 residues. The CDR3 spells CASSQLPDRGKFF. CDR3 DNA: TGTGCCAGCAGCCAATTACCCGACAGGGGGAAGTTCTTC.

Points on this clone: Within the sample, other DNA sequences also encode this same CDR3. J is TRBJ2-6 and V is TRBV7-9; a possible D gene is TRBD2 (5 bases). The CDR3 runs to 16 residues. Trimming took off 3 bases at V and 1 base at J, with 10 bases between the two ends. Per the germline V gene, CDR1 is SEHNR and CDR2 is FQNEAQ (reference sequence). The chain's CDR3 is CASSLGRGSGANVLTF. The CDR3, as DNA: TGTGCCAGCAGCTTGGGTAGAGGGTCTGGGGCCAACGTCCTGACTTTC.

This clone was counted once. The chain uses TRBV9 and TRBJ1-4; 7 positions match TRBD1. The CDR3 sequence is 15 residues long. CDR1 and CDR2 (germline): SGDLS, YYNGEE. Trimming removed 3 bases from V and 5 bases from J; junction bases left unmatched: 7. CDR3 protein: CASSEQPTGNEKLFF. The CDR3 coding sequence is TGTGCCAGCAGCGAACAGCCGACAGGGAATGAAAAACTGTTTTTT.

The chain couples TRBV7-3 to TRBJ2-1, with 8 bases lining up with TRBD2. The V gene's germline CDR1 is SGHTA and CDR2 FQGTGA. J gave up 4 bases and V 10 bases, and 6 bases lay outside the gene matches. This CDR3 has 13 residues. The CDR3 DNA is TGTGCCACCTCGGGGGGGCGTTACAATGAGCAGTTCTTC. This translates into CATSGGRYNEQFF.

This chain uses TRBV5-6 with TRBJ2-6, with 7 bases that match TRBD1. The trim removed 4 bases at V and 3 bases at J, leaving 7 bases unmatched. Germline lookup yields CDR1 SGHDT and CDR2 YYEEEE. CDR3 length equals 16 residues. CDR3 nucleotides: TGTGCCAGCAGCGAGACAGGGTCTGATGGGGCCAACGTCCTGACTTTC. Translation: CASSETGSDGANVLTF.

V and J are TRBV18 and TRBJ2-2; TRBD1 agrees at 8 bases. The length of the CDR3 is 16 residues. V gave up 3 bases and J gave up 3 bases; unmatched junction bases: 6. In germline, CDR1 is KGHSH, CDR2 LQKENI. The DNA of the CDR3 is TGTGCCAGCTCACCGACAGGGGAGGTGGACACCGGGGAGCTGTTTTTT. Residues: CASSPTGEVDTGELFF.

A few counts support this clone. J is TRBJ2-7 and V is TRBV30, with D unresolved. V lost 2 bases and J 1 base, leaving 18 bases between the germline ends. The germline V gene encodes CDR1 GTSNPN and CDR2 SVGIG (reference sequence). The CDR3 covers 16 residues. CDR3 amino acids: CAWSPDPRRVSYEQYF. The CDR3, as DNA: TGTGCCTGGAGTCCCGACCCTCGCCGGGTATCCTACGAGCAGTACTTC.

The J gene is TRBJ2-2, the V gene TRBV9, with 7 positions matching TRBD1. Germline values: CDR1 SGDLS, CDR2 YYNGEE. V was pared by 4 bases and J by 5 bases, with 5 bases of the junction left unmatched. This CDR3 is 14 amino acids long. Here the CDR3 DNA reads TGTGCCAGCAGCTTTGGACAGGTGACCGGGGAGCTGTTTTTT. As protein: CASSFGQVTGELFF.

The chain joins TRBV30 to TRBJ1-1; perhaps TRBD1 as D (5 bases). V dropped 7 bases and J dropped 1 base, with 13 bases sitting between them. Per the germline V gene, CDR1 is GTSNPN and CDR2 is SVGIG (reference sequence). The CDR3 contains 13 residues. Here the CDR3 reads CASDGHQNTEAFF. Written as DNA, the CDR3 is TGTGCCTCCGACGGACACCAGAACACTGAAGCTTTCTTT. The full variable domain, its missing parts supplied by reference TRBV30 and TRBJ1-1, is SQTIHQWPATLVQPVGSPLSLECTVEGTSNPNLYWYRQAAGRGLQLLFYSVGIGQISSEVPQNLSASRPQDRQFILSSKKLLLSDSGFYLCASDGHQNTEAFFGQGTRLTVV.

The V gene is TRBV7-6, the J gene TRBJ1-2; 7 bases are shared with TRBD1. The CDR3 length is 15 residues. V trimming: 5 bases; J trimming: 8 bases; junction bases outside the gene matches: 14. Germline CDR1 is SGHVS and CDR2 is FNYEAQ. CDR3 residues: CASSTRMTGMEGYTF. DNA of the CDR3: TGTGCCAGCAGCACCCGCATGACAGGGATGGAAGGCTACACCTTC.

V and J are TRBV19 and TRBJ1-1; unclear D gene. There are 14 residues in the CDR3. V was pared by 7 bases and J by 1 base, with 13 bases between. CDR1 and CDR2 (germline): LNHDA, SQIVND (reference sequence). CDR3: CASILTAGNTEAFF. CDR3 DNA: TGTGCCAGTATTTTGACGGCGGGGAACACTGAAGCTTTCTTT.

The rearrangement uses TRBV7-3 and TRBJ1-6, with 7 bases lining up with TRBD1. CDR1 and CDR2 from the germline V gene are SGHTA and FQGTGA. The V gene end was trimmed by 0 bases and the J gene end by 10 bases; junction bases not matched to a gene: 3. CDR3 size: 14 residues. Written as DNA, the CDR3 is TGTGCCAGCAGCTTAACCCCAGGGGGATCACCCCTCCACTTT. Translated: CASSLTPGGSPLHF.

The V call is TRBV11-3, the J call TRBJ1-1; the D is unclear. V was cut by 8 bases and J by 0 bases, with 10 bases left in between. This CDR3 is 13 amino acids long. The germline gives CDR1 SGHNT, CDR2 YENEEA. Here the CDR3 reads CASSPGLNTEAFF. The DNA of the CDR3 is TGTGCCAGCTCGCCGGGTTTGAACACTGAAGCTTTCTTT.

V and J are TRBV14 and TRBJ2-7, with 8 positions matching TRBD2. CDR3 length: 15 residues. Germline V CDR1 and CDR2: SGHDN, FVKESK. Unmatched junction bases numbered 9, after V lost 4 bases and J lost 4 bases. Here the CDR3 reads CASSPLGSSGYEQYF. The DNA for the CDR3 is TGTGCCAGCAGCCCCCTGGGGTCTAGCGGGTACGAGCAGTACTTC.

There are many counts of this clone. This chain joins TRBV14 and TRBJ1-1; D not resolved. This CDR3 comprises 16 residues. Germline loops: CDR1 SGHDN, CDR2 FVKESK. With 5 bases removed from V and 4 bases from J, the gap between germline ends came to 20 bases. This CDR3 reads CASSYKVSGSGTEAFF. DNA for the CDR3: TGTGCCAGCAGCTACAAGGTCTCGGGGTCGGGCACTGAAGCTTTCTTT.

The chain employs TRBV27 and TRBJ1-5; a possible D gene is TRBD1 (5 bases). Germline V gene data show CDR1 as MNHEY and CDR2 as SMNVEV (reference sequence). The ends were cut back, 2 bases at V and 11 bases at J, with 13 bases in the middle. The CDR3 runs 13 residues. CDR3 coding DNA: TGTGCCAGCAGTTTAGTCGGCGTAGGGGCCCAGCATTTT. This sequence encodes CASSLVGVGAQHF.

The V call is TRBV14, the J call TRBJ2-3; D call uncertain. Germline V gene lookup returns CDR1 SGHDN and CDR2 FVKESK. The CDR3 is made up of 15 amino acids. V was cut by 4 bases and J by 4 bases, with 15 bases left in between. CDR3: CASSRQRSPPDTQYF. For the CDR3, the DNA is TGTGCCAGCAGCCGCCAGAGGAGCCCCCCAGATACGCAGTATTTT.

V gene TRBV28 combines with J gene TRBJ2-5, with a possible D match to TRBD1 (6 bases). Looked up from germline, CDR1 is MDHEN and CDR2 is SYDVKM. The germline V and J ends were trimmed by 6 bases and 5 bases, with 10 bases remaining between them. The CDR3 is 12 residues long. The CDR3 sequence: CASRQGFETQYF. For the CDR3, the DNA is TGTGCCAGCAGACAGGGATTCGAGACCCAGTACTTC.

The chain recombines TRBV19 with TRBJ2-7; no clear D gene. Germline V gene lookup returns CDR1 LNHDA and CDR2 SQIVND (reference sequence). V gave up 3 bases and J gave up 1 base, with 22 bases separating them. The CDR3 is made up of 18 amino acids. The CDR3 protein is CASSISGSTLTTSYEQYF. CDR3 nucleotide sequence: TGTGCCAGTAGTATTTCCGGGTCCACCCTTACTACTTCCTACGAGCAGTACTTC.